This entry lists 23 T cell receptor beta chains sequenced from one sample in a study of OX40 agonist ivuxolimab in advanced cancers. This table comes from immunoSEQ multiplex PCR, and its TCRdb copy is limited to in-frame clones, with some not included. This sample has tens of thousands of clones, with about 86% found just once. The sample was CD4+ or CD8+ T cells sorted from blood, taken in a trial of the OX40 agonist ivuxolimab. These TCRs come from an adult with an advanced solid tumor such as melanoma, head and neck, liver or kidney cancer.

The chain carries TRBV5-4 and TRBJ2-5, with 8 bases identical to TRBD2. Germline V CDR1 and CDR2: SGHNT, YYREEE (reference sequence). This CDR3 is 17 amino acids long. The V and J ends lost 3 bases and 4 bases, in that order; junction bases with no gene match: 14. The CDR3 sequence: CASSSGLAGGGGETQYF. The CDR3 DNA follows: TGTGCCAGCAGCTCCGGACTCGCGGGGGGCGGGGGAGAGACCCAGTACTTC.

V gene TRBV10-3 combines with J gene TRBJ1-1, with 10 bases identical to TRBD1. V was pared by 6 bases and J by 1 base, with 2 bases of the junction left unmatched. There are 14 residues in the CDR3. In germline, CDR1 is ENHRY, CDR2 SYGVKD. CDR3 DNA sequence: TGTGCCATCAGAGGGGACAGGGGGAACACTGAAGCTTTCTTT. Translation gives CAIRGDRGNTEAFF.

In its sample, this clone was seen once. This chain uses TRBV7-2 with TRBJ1-5, with D possibly TRBD1 on 5 matching bases. Trimming took off 2 bases at V and 5 bases at J, with 7 bases between the two ends. Germline values: CDR1 SGHTA, CDR2 FQGNSA. The CDR3 extends over 13 amino acids. CDR3 sequence reads: CASSLKGHQPQHF. CDR3 coding DNA: TGTGCCAGCAGCTTAAAGGGGCATCAGCCCCAGCATTTT.

The CDR3 reads CASSLGHRENEQFF. The CDR3 DNA reads TGTGCCAGCAGTCTTGGTCACAGGGAGAATGAGCAGTTCTTC. The V gene is TRBV28, the J gene TRBJ2-1, with D perhaps matching TRBD1 (6 bases). Trimming shortened V by 5 bases and J by 7 bases, and 15 bases separated the two germline ends. This CDR3 region has 14 residues. Germline CDR1 and CDR2: MDHEN and SYDVKM.

The V and J genes are TRBV5-1 and TRBJ1-2; D is possibly TRBD1 (6 bases). V lost 5 bases, J lost 4 bases, and 12 bases lay in between. The CDR3 length is 13 residues. The V gene's germline CDR1 is SGHRS and CDR2 YFSETQ. The CDR3 coding sequence is TGCGCCAGCAGTCCAGGGGTCGGCTATGGCTACACCTTC. Its translation: CASSPGVGYGYTF.

The V call is TRBV6-1, the J call TRBJ1-4; 8 bases fit TRBD1. The germline V gene has CDR1 MNHNS and CDR2 SASEGT. CDR3 length: 14 amino acids. J lost 8 bases, V lost 6 bases, and 8 bases had no gene match. The CDR3 DNA reads as TGTGCCAGCAGCGACTCCAGGGGGCACGAAAAACTGTTTTTT. Encoded protein: CASSDSRGHEKLFF.

The chain links TRBV4-2 to TRBJ2-1; tentative D call: TRBD2 (5 bases). V was pared by 0 bases and J by 3 bases, with 12 bases between. Per germline, CDR1 LGHNA and CDR2 YNFKEQ. This CDR3 has 16 amino acids. The CDR3 nucleotides read TGTGCCAGCAGCCAAGATGAGGGCAGAATCTACAATGAGCAGTTCTTC. Translated: CASSQDEGRIYNEQFF.

The chain links TRBV18 to TRBJ2-7; the match to TRBD1 covers 12 bases. Trimming at V came to 8 bases and at J to 4 bases, leaving 6 bases not matched to a gene. Germline CDR1 is KGHSH and CDR2 is LQKENI. The CDR3 covers 14 residues. CDR3 nucleotides: TGTGCCAGCACGCAGGGACAGGGGGCGTACGAGCAGTACTTC. This translates into CASTQGQGAYEQYF.

V usage is TRBV11-2 and J usage is TRBJ2-2, with D perhaps matching TRBD1 or TRBD2 (5 bases each). The CDR3 spans 15 residues. Trimming pared 5 bases from V and 0 bases from J, leaving 10 bases between. CDR1 and CDR2 (germline): SGHAT, FQNNGV. The CDR3: CASSRGRTNTGELFF. The CDR3 DNA sequence: TGTGCCAGCAGCAGGGGACGGACGAACACCGGGGAGCTGTTTTTT.

This chain uses TRBV19 with TRBJ2-6; tentatively, D is TRBD2 (6 bases). The germline gives CDR1 LNHDA, CDR2 SQIVND (reference sequence). This CDR3 has 15 amino acids. Trimming pared 1 base from V and 2 bases from J, leaving 6 bases between. Written as DNA, the CDR3 is TGTGCCAGTAGTATAGGGGGGGCTGGGGCCAACGTCCTGACTTTC. The encoded protein is CASSIGGAGANVLTF.

This chain connects TRBV6-5 to TRBJ2-7; TRBD1 aligns across 7 bases. CDR1 MNHEY and CDR2 SVGAGI come from the germline V gene. This CDR3 comprises 12 residues. The V and J ends lost 7 bases and 2 bases, in that order; junction bases with no gene match: 2. The CDR3 DNA reads TGTGCCAGCAAAACAGGGGCCTACGAGCAGTACTTC. Its protein is CASKTGAYEQYF.

The sample holds one count of this clone. The chain has TRBV28 and TRBJ1-5, with a tentative D call TRBD1 (5 bases). Between the trimmed V and J ends, which lost 5 bases and 2 bases, there was a span of 16 bases. This CDR3 region has 16 residues. The germline CDR1 and CDR2 sequences are MDHEN and SYDVKM. The CDR3 sequence is CASSHNHRFGNQPQHF. The CDR3 DNA reads as TGTGCCAGCAGTCATAATCACAGGTTTGGCAATCAGCCCCAGCATTTT.

V gene TRBV2 combines with J gene TRBJ1-4; no reliable D call. The germline V gene encodes CDR1 SNHLY and CDR2 FYNNEI. The CDR3 is 15 residues long. Trimming removed 3 bases from V and 8 bases from J, with 16 bases in between. This CDR3 reads CASSDEGRGREKLFF. CDR3 DNA: TGTGCCAGCAGTGACGAGGGTAGAGGACGCGAAAAACTGTTTTTT.

This clone rates as medium-sized. The rearrangement links TRBV28 to TRBJ2-7, with a tentative D call TRBD1 (6 bases). The V end lost 5 bases, the J end lost 3 bases, and 14 bases lay between the germline ends. The germline gives CDR1 MDHEN, CDR2 SYDVKM. This CDR3 is built from 14 residues. CDR3 DNA sequence: TGTGCCAGCAGTCCCCCAATCAGGGGCTACGAGCAGTACTTC. It codes for CASSPPIRGYEQYF.

The chain recombines TRBV5-4 with TRBJ1-4, with a possible D match to TRBD1 (6 bases). CDR1 and CDR2 from the germline V gene are SGHNT and YYREEE (reference sequence). V lost 4 bases and J lost 11, with 15 bases in between. The CDR3 consists of 13 residues. This chain's CDR3 is CASSQQGRDKLFF. The CDR3, as DNA: TGTGCCAGCAGCCAACAGGGACGGGACAAACTGTTTTTT. Full variable domain (missing parts from reference TRBV5-4 and TRBJ1-4): ETGVTQSPTHLIKTRGQQVTLRCSSQSGHNTVSWYQQALGQGPQFIFQYYREEENGRGNFPPRFSGLQFPNYSSELNVNALELDDSALYLCASSQQGRDKLFFGSGTQLSVL.

The rearrangement uses TRBV11-3 and TRBJ1-3; D unresolved. CDR3 length equals 13 residues. Germline V gene sequence: CDR1 SGHNT, CDR2 YENEEA. V was shortened by 5 bases and J by 4 bases, with 9 bases between the two germline ends. The CDR3 DNA follows: TGTGCCAGCAGCCGCGCCCAAGGAAACACCATATATTTT. Residues: CASSRAQGNTIYF.

This clone showed up just once. The chain has TRBV19 and TRBJ2-2, with a weak D call TRBD2 (5 bases). CDR3 length: 15 residues. Germline loops: CDR1 LNHDA, CDR2 SQIVND (reference sequence). V was clipped by 3 bases and J by 0 bases, with 8 bases between them. CDR3 DNA: TGTGCCAGTAGTATGGCGCGGGCGAACACCGGGGAGCTGTTTTTT. Its translation is CASSMARANTGELFF. The whole variable domain, remainder taken from reference TRBV19 and TRBJ2-2, is DGGITQSPKYLFRKEGQNVTLSCEQNLNHDAMYWYRQDPGQGLRLIYYSQIVNDFQKGDIAEGYSVSREKKESFPLTVTSAQKNPTAFYLCASSMARANTGELFFGEGSRLTVL.

The chain links TRBV5-8 to TRBJ1-2, with 9 bases that match TRBD1. The CDR3 contains 14 residues. V shed 3 bases, J shed 4 bases, and the junction held 4 bases outside the gene matches. Germline lookup yields CDR1 SGHTS and CDR2 YDEGEE. Written as DNA, the CDR3 is TGTGCCAGCAGCTGGGACAGGGTCTCCTATGGCTACACCTTC. Amino acids: CASSWDRVSYGYTF.

This chain uses TRBV15 with TRBJ2-1; 8 nucleotides align to TRBD1. Germline assignment: CDR1 LNHNV and CDR2 YYDKDF (reference sequence). Losses at the gene ends were 0 bases for V and 14 bases for J; bases not matched to a gene: 6. The CDR3 consists of 13 residues. CDR3 in amino acids: CATSRDFRGLEFF. CDR3 in DNA: TGTGCCACCAGCAGAGACTTCAGGGGGCTGGAGTTCTTC.

The chain employs TRBV4-1 and TRBJ1-6, with D perhaps matching TRBD1 (6 bases). The CDR3 runs 16 residues. Germline CDR1 reads MGHRA; CDR2 reads YSYEKL. The V end was cut by 3 bases, the J end by 9 bases, with 18 bases between. The CDR3 reads CASSHEGRTAASPLHF. CDR3 bases: TGCGCCAGCAGCCATGAGGGGAGGACAGCAGCTTCACCCCTCCACTTT.

The chain carries TRBV19 and TRBJ2-7, with 12 bases matching TRBD1. The CDR3 length is 16 residues. Germline V lookup: CDR1 LNHDA, CDR2 SQIVND (reference sequence). After removal of 3 bases from V and 7 bases from J, the junction contained 10 bases not matched to a gene. The CDR3 nucleotides are TGTGCCAGTAGTATCAGGGCGGGACAGGGGGCAAGGGAGCAGTACTTC. Translating it yields CASSIRAGQGAREQYF.

The rearrangement uses TRBV9 and TRBJ1-2; the match to TRBD1 covers 7 bases. CDR3 size: 18 residues. Germline V lookup: CDR1 SGDLS, CDR2 YYNGEE. V trimming: 0 bases; J trimming: 2 bases; junction bases outside the gene matches: 13. The CDR3: CASSVEGGGGATNYGYTF. The DNA for the CDR3 is TGTGCCAGCAGCGTAGAAGGAGGAGGGGGCGCGACAAACTATGGCTACACCTTC.

The rearrangement links TRBV5-4 to TRBJ2-2; either TRBD1 or TRBD2 may supply D (6 bases each). The CDR3 contains 16 residues. From germline, CDR1 is SGHNT and CDR2 YYREEE (reference sequence). V gave up 0 bases and J gave up 5 bases, with 14 bases separating them. Written as DNA, the CDR3 is TGTGCCAGCAGCTTGGCCTGGGGGGCTGGGACCGGGGAGCTGTTTTTT. Translation: CASSLAWGAGTGELFF.